The 2 T cell receptor beta chains listed next were all sequenced from one sample in a study of T cell responses to AZD1222 COVID-19 vaccine. The assay was immunoSEQ multiplex PCR, and TCRdb's table has in-frame clones only and misses some. This table holds 150,000 to 180,000 clones, around nine tenths found once. The source was peripheral blood, collected on day 0 of AZD1222 vaccination. The source of these receptors is an adult in good health.

This chain connects TRBV7-9 to TRBJ1-1; D not certain. This CDR3 region has 13 residues. Germline-derived CDR1 and CDR2 are SEHNR and FQNEAQ (reference sequence). The CDR3 DNA sequence: TGTTCGTTGAGCTTACTAATGAACACTGAAGCTTTCTTT. Translating gives CSLSLLMNTEAFF.

In nucleotides, the CDR3 is TGTGCCAGCAGCTTAGGACAGAACACTGAAGCTTTCTTT. As protein: CASSLGQNTEAFF. This sequence joins TRBV11-2 and TRBJ1-1; no clear D gene. CDR3 size: 13 residues. The V and J ends lost 1 base and 1 base respectively, with 4 bases between them. CDR1 and CDR2 (germline): SGHAT, FQNNGV.